The rows below give T cell receptor beta chains drawn from one sample of a study of blood T cells in healthy people across ages. TCRdb re-derived calls from the 5' RACE reads in MiXCR, one entry per CDR3 protein. The table lists roughly 700,000 distinct CDR3 sequences, about 52% of them singletons, with around 32% in the top ten. Material: blood. Receptor source: a woman in her fifties or sixties in good health. The CDR3 runs from the conserved cysteine through the conserved F or W. D genes are given only for firm matches. Rows give clone size only sometimes, using once, few, many, or a class for an expanded clone.

16	TRBV6-5	TRBD1	few	TRBJ2-5	TGTGCCAGCAGTTACACCGGGACAGGGATTCCGAAGACCCAGTACTTC	CASSYTGTGIPKTQYF
16	TRBV27	-	few	TRBJ2-7	TGTGCCAGCAGTTTGGGGGTCGTGGGGAGCTCCTACGAGCAGTACTTC	CASSLGVVGSSYEQYF
11	TRBV29-1	-	-	TRBJ1-2	TGCAGCGGTGACCGACAGTATGGCTACACCTTC	CSGDRQYGYTF
15	TRBV10-3	-	few	TRBJ1-2	TGTGCCATCAGTGATGGCGTAAATGCTAACTATGGCTACACCTTC	CAISDGVNANYGYTF
14	TRBV6-2/TRBV6-3	-	-	TRBJ2-2	TGTGCCAGCGTTGGACGGATTTACACCGGGGAGCTGTTTTTT	CASVGRIYTGELFF
11	TRBV29-1	-	-	TRBJ2-7	TGCAGCGTTGAGGGGGGACGCGAGCAGTACTTC	CSVEGGREQYF
15	TRBV7-9	-	-	TRBJ2-7	TGTGCCAGCAGCTTAGCCGGGGGCAGGACCTACGAGCAGTACTTC	CASSLAGGRTYEQYF
16	TRBV5-8	-	-	TRBJ2-5	TGTGCCAGCAGCTTGGGGGTCAGCGAGTACCAAGAGACCCAGTACTTC	CASSLGVSEYQETQYF
14	TRBV7-3	-	once	TRBJ2-1	TGTGCCAGCAGCCCCGTCCCGAGCCTCAATGAGCAGTTCTTC	CASSPVPSLNEQFF
17	TRBV7-9	-	-	TRBJ2-1	TGTGCCAGCAGCTTAAGTCCGCGGATGAGCTCCTACAATGAGCAGTTCTTC	CASSLSPRMSSYNEQFF
13	TRBV2	-	-	TRBJ2-7	TGTGCCAGCGGTGGACGGGGTAAGGACGAGCAGTACTTC	CASGGRGKDEQYF
15	TRBV5-6	TRBD2	-	TRBJ2-1	TGTGCCAGCAGCTTGTCGACTAGCGTTTACAATGAGCAGTTCTTC	CASSLSTSVYNEQFF
16	TRBV27	-	-	TRBJ2-7	TGTGCCAGCAGTTTAGCCATAGGGGGTGGTGGCTACGAGCAGTACTTC	CASSLAIGGGGYEQYF
15	TRBV7-9	TRBD1	-	TRBJ2-7	TGTGCCAGCAGCCCCAGGACAGGGGAAACCTACGAGCAGTACTTC	CASSPRTGETYEQYF
15	TRBV12-3/TRBV12-4	-	medium-sized	TRBJ1-4	TGTGCCAGCACCCGGTCAGGCTCAACTAATGAAAAACTGTTTTTT	CASTRSGSTNEKLFF
16	TRBV27	TRBD2	-	TRBJ2-1	TGTGCCAGCAGTTTATTAGCGGGAGGATTAAAGAATGAGCAGTTCTTC	CASSLLAGGLKNEQFF
15	TRBV7-2	TRBD2	-	TRBJ2-1	TGTGCCAGCAGCTTGGCGGGGGGCGTAGGCAATGAGCAGTTCTTC	CASSLAGGVGNEQFF
15	TRBV5-1	TRBD1	-	TRBJ2-7	TGCGCCAGCAGCGAGACTGGACAGGGATATCGCGAGCAGTACTTC	CASSETGQGYREQYF
16	TRBV29-1	-	few	TRBJ2-5	TGCAGCGCATGCCCCCAGAGACGAGCAGGGCAAGAGACCCAGTACTTC	CSACPQRRAGQETQYF
15	TRBV11-2	-	once	TRBJ2-5	TGTGCCAGCAGCTTTTTCCAGGGGAGACAAGAGACCCAGTACTTC	CASSFFQGRQETQYF
14	TRBV7-2	TRBD1	few	TRBJ2-4	TGTGCCAGCTTAAAGGACAGGGTGACAAACATTCAGTACTTC	CASLKDRVTNIQYF
12	TRBV7-2	-	few	TRBJ2-3	TGTGCCAGCAGCCTGATTTCAGATACGCAGTATTTT	CASSLISDTQYF
12	TRBV3-1	-	-	TRBJ2-3	TGTGCCAGCAGCCAAGTCAGGACTACGCAGTATTTT	CASSQVRTTQYF